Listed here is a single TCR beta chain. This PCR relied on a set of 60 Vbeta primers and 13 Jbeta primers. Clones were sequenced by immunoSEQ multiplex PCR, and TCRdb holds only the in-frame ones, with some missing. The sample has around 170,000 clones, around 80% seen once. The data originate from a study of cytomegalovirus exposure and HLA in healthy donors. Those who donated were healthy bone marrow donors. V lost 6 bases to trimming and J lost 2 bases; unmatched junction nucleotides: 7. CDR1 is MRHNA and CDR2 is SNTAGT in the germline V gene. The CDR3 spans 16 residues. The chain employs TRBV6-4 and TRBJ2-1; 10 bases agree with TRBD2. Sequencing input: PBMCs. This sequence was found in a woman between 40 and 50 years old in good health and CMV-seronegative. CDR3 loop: CASRGSGRETYNEQFF. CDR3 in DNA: TGTGCCAGCAGGGGGAGCGGGAGGGAAACCTACAATGAGCAGTTCTTC.